Following are 15 T cell receptor beta chains from one sample sequenced in a study of cytomegalovirus exposure and HLA in healthy donors. PCR amplification relied on 60 Vbeta primers (plus 13 Jbeta primers). Data came from immunoSEQ multiplex PCR; TCRdb stores just in-frame clones and leaves some out. The sample shows 46,000 or so clones, about 60% of them seen only once. Material: PBMCs. These receptors came from a man aged 55-75 years in good health and CMV-seropositive.

The chain employs TRBV4-2 and TRBJ2-7; D remains unclear. With 4 bases removed from V and 0 bases from J, the gap between germline ends came to 10 bases. Germline V lookup: CDR1 LGHNA, CDR2 YNFKEQ. This CDR3 contains 14 residues. CDR3 protein: CASSLRESSYEQYF. The CDR3 nucleotides are TGTGCCAGCAGCCTGAGAGAGAGCTCCTACGAGCAGTACTTC.

The genes are TRBV12-5 and TRBJ1-3; 9 bases align to TRBD1. Germline assignment: CDR1 LGHNT and CDR2 FRNRAP. With 2 bases clipped from V and 0 bases from J, the junction kept 5 bases outside the gene matches. This CDR3 contains 17 residues. In nucleotides, the CDR3 is TGTGCTAGTGGTTTGATGACAGGGGGATTCTCTGGAAACACCATATATTTT. Its translation is CASGLMTGGFSGNTIYF.

The J gene is TRBJ2-2, the V gene TRBV5-6, with 8 bases identical to TRBD1. Germline CDR1 and CDR2: SGHDT and YYEEEE. The CDR3 is 14 residues long. J was trimmed by 6 bases and V by 4 bases; bases with no gene match: 5. The CDR3 region is CASSAQGVSGELFF. CDR3 coding DNA: TGTGCCAGCAGCGCACAGGGGGTGTCCGGGGAGCTGTTTTTT.

This clone was seen a single time. The V and J genes are TRBV28 and TRBJ2-5; tentative D call: TRBD1 (6 bases). Trimming removed 2 bases from V and 1 base from J, with 11 bases in between. Germline V gene sequence: CDR1 MDHEN, CDR2 SYDVKM. The CDR3 length is 15 residues. The CDR3 bases are TGTGCCAGCAGTTTACTCGACAGGTTCCAAGAGACCCAGTACTTC. Translating gives CASSLLDRFQETQYF.

The rearrangement uses TRBV21-1 and TRBJ2-7; TRBD1 is the table's D call, not checked against the DNA. TRBV21-1 is labeled a pseudogene. The CDR3 extends over 12 amino acids. The CDR3: CASRTGVNEQYF. Here the CDR3 DNA reads TGTGCCAGCAGGACAGGGGTGAACGAGCAGTACTTC.

The chain joins TRBV4-2 to TRBJ2-5; no clear D. Germline V gives CDR1 LGHNA, CDR2 YNFKEQ. This CDR3 has 16 residues. V dropped 4 bases and J dropped 2 bases, with 17 bases sitting between them. The CDR3 coding sequence is TGTGCCAGCAGCCCCATCGGCCTAGGCTCACAAGAGACCCAGTACTTC. Its protein product is CASSPIGLGSQETQYF.

V and J are TRBV2 and TRBJ2-1; D might be TRBD1 (5 bases). The germline V gene encodes CDR1 SNHLY and CDR2 FYNNEI. This CDR3 is 14 amino acids long. Trimming left V 7 bases short and J 7 bases short, with 17 bases between. CDR3 protein: CASTKPSQGNEQFF. CDR3 sequence (DNA): TGTGCCAGCACCAAGCCCTCCCAGGGAAATGAGCAGTTCTTC.

This chain connects TRBV5-1 to TRBJ2-5; TRBD1 matches 11 bases. V gave up 4 bases and J gave up 5 bases; unmatched junction bases: 7. Per germline, CDR1 SGHRS and CDR2 YFSETQ. The CDR3 contains 15 residues. The CDR3 here is CASSRTGGALETQYF. The CDR3 DNA reads as TGCGCCAGCAGCCGGACAGGGGGCGCGTTGGAGACCCAGTACTTC.

This clone is a singleton in its sample. This chain joins TRBV7-3 and TRBJ2-1; 7 nucleotides align to TRBD2. The CDR3 covers 15 residues. V lost 3 bases and J lost 2; bases outside the gene matches: 4. CDR1 and CDR2 from the germline V gene are SGHTA and FQGTGA. In DNA form, the CDR3 reads TGTGCCAGCAGCTTCGGCGGGAGCCCCTACAATGAGCAGTTCTTC. Translation: CASSFGGSPYNEQFF.

This chain connects TRBV29-1 to TRBJ2-3, with a possible D match to TRBD2 (5 bases). The CDR3 is 13 residues long. V dropped 1 base and J dropped 5 bases, with 10 bases sitting between them. Germline assignment: CDR1 SQVTM and CDR2 ANQGSEA. The CDR3 DNA reads as TGCAGCGTTGAAGTTGGTGCGGGAGATACGCAGTATTTT. It specifies CSVEVGAGDTQYF.

This rearrangement joins TRBV5-1 to TRBJ2-3; 7 bases map to TRBD2. The CDR3 spans 15 residues. The V gene end was trimmed by 4 bases and the J gene end by 2 bases; junction bases not matched to a gene: 7. Germline CDR1 SGHRS, CDR2 YFSETQ. Here the CDR3 DNA reads TGCGCCAGCAGCCCCCTTGGGGGGGTCACAGATACGCAGTATTTT. Its translation: CASSPLGGVTDTQYF. Based on the CDR3 plus reference TRBV5-1 and TRBJ2-3, the full variable domain is KAGVTQTPRYLIKTRGQQVTLSCSPISGHRSVSWYQQTPGQGLQFLFEYFSETQRNKGNFPGRFSGRQFSNSRSEMNVSTLELGDSALYLCASSPLGGVTDTQYFGPGTRLTVL.

The chain carries TRBV30 and TRBJ2-3, with TRBD1 matching 10 bases. CDR1 is GTSNPN, CDR2 SVGIG, per germline (reference sequence). The CDR3 covers 13 residues. CDR3 region: CARSRDRGDTQYF. The CDR3 coding sequence is TGTGCAAGGTCCCGGGACAGGGGAGATACGCAGTATTTT. Together with reference TRBV30 and TRBJ2-3, the CDR3 gives the full variable domain: SQTIHQWPATLVQPVGSPLSLECTVEGTSNPNLYWYRQAAGRGLQLLFYSVGIGQISSEVPQNLSASRPQDRQFILSSKKLLLSDSGFYLCARSRDRGDTQYFGPGTRLTVL.

The chain links TRBV7-3 to TRBJ2-2, with 8 bases matching TRBD2. Per germline, CDR1 SGHTA and CDR2 FQGTGA. The CDR3 totals 14 residues. With 6 bases clipped from V and 2 bases from J, the junction kept 2 bases outside the gene matches. The CDR3 protein is CASRLAVNTGELFF. The CDR3 DNA reads as TGTGCCAGCAGACTAGCGGTTAACACCGGGGAGCTGTTTTTT.

V and J are TRBV19 and TRBJ2-1, with 7 bases matching TRBD1. The junction had 12 bases not matched to a gene; V was cut back by 4 bases and J by 3 bases. Germline CDR1 reads LNHDA; CDR2 reads SQIVND (reference sequence). The length of the CDR3 is 17 residues. DNA for the CDR3: TGTGCCAGTAGTAGGGTGACCGGGACAGTAGGCTACAATGAGCAGTTCTTC. It yields the protein CASSRVTGTVGYNEQFF.

This clone was found once. The chain has TRBV30 and TRBJ2-7, with 10 bases lining up with TRBD2. CDR1 GTSNPN and CDR2 SVGIG come from the germline V gene (reference sequence). The CDR3 is made up of 13 amino acids. The V and J ends lost 0 bases and 4 bases, in that order; junction bases with no gene match: 0. This CDR3 reads CAWSVAGGYEQYF. DNA of the CDR3: TGTGCCTGGAGTGTAGCGGGGGGGTACGAGCAGTACTTC.